A selection of T cell receptor beta chains follows, all from one sample in a study of T cells in Graves' hyperthyroidism and ophthalmopathy. TCRdb processed the multiplex PCR reads anew with MiXCR; each CDR3 protein has one entry. Of around 340,000 distinct CDR3 sequences in the sample, 15% to 20% are singletons; the top ten hold roughly a sixth. Sequenced: blood. The receptors were sampled from a woman between 40 and 55 years old with Graves' ophthalmopathy. CDR3s include the opening cysteine and the closing phenylalanine or tryptophan. A D gene is named only where the DNA matches it firmly. The size field is filled for only some rows; it gives once, few, many or a size class.

d_call	v_call	j_call	clone_size	cdr3_nt	cdr3_aa
TRBD2	TRBV20-1	TRBJ2-5	many	TGCAGTGCCATTATAGCGGGAGTGGAGACCCAGTACTTC	CSAIIAGVETQYF
.	TRBV9	TRBJ2-2	many	TGTGCCAGCAGCGGACGGACAGAGAACACCGGGGAGCTGTTTTTT	CASSGRTENTGELFF
TRBD2	TRBV7-9	TRBJ2-7	many	TGTGCCAGCAGCCCCCCGGGACTAGTCTACGAGCAGTACTTC	CASSPPGLVYEQYF
.	TRBV20-1	TRBJ2-5	.	TGCAGTGCTAGAGAACAAAGTGAGACCCAGTACTTC	CSAREQSETQYF
.	TRBV11-2	TRBJ2-7	many	TGTGCCAGCAGCCCCATTGGGTCCGAGCAGTACTTC	CASSPIGSEQYF
.	TRBV7-4	TRBJ1-1	many	TGTGCCAGCAGCTTAAGGCCAGCACCGGGATGCGCTTTCTTT	CASSLRPAPGCAFF
.	TRBV27	TRBJ2-4	few	TGTGCCAGCAGTCTAACCGACATTGGCATTCAGTACTTC	CASSLTDIGIQYF
.	TRBV28	TRBJ1-2	many	TGTGCCAGCAGTTTAGGGGACGGTGGCTATGGCTACACCTTC	CASSLGDGGYGYTF
.	TRBV20-1	TRBJ1-2	many	TGCAGTGCTAGAGATGGCTATGGCTACACCTTC	CSARDGYGYTF
.	TRBV6-5	TRBJ2-5	many	TGTGCCAGCAGTTACGGGGAAGAGACCCAGTACTTC	CASSYGEETQYF
.	TRBV6-1	TRBJ1-1	many	TGTGCCAGCAGGCGGACAACGGACACTGAAGCTTTCTTT	CASRRTTDTEAFF
.	TRBV28	TRBJ2-7	many	TGTGCCAGCAGTTTAGGGTCCGGGCAGTACTTC	CASSLGSGQYF
.	TRBV20-1	TRBJ1-6	many	TGCAGTGCTAGTAGAGACGCTGGTAATTCACCCCTCCACTTT	CSASRDAGNSPLHF
TRBD1	TRBV28	TRBJ1-5	.	TGTGCCAGCAGTTACGGACAGGGGGGTTACAATCAGCCCCAGCATTTT	CASSYGQGGYNQPQHF
TRBD1	TRBV6-5	TRBJ2-5	few	TGTGCCAGCAGTTCACAGGGGGCGGAGACCCAGTACTTC	CASSSQGAETQYF
.	TRBV24-1	TRBJ2-5	.	TGTGCCACCAGTGATCCACGACGGACAGAGGGAGAGACCCAGTACTTC	CATSDPRRTEGETQYF
TRBD2	TRBV2	TRBJ2-7	many	TGTGCCAGCAGTTCTACTAGCGGGAGAACCTACGAGCAGTACTTC	CASSSTSGRTYEQYF
.	TRBV12-3/TRBV12-4	TRBJ2-7	many	TGTGCCAGCAGTTTCGGCGGGACAGCTCTCTACGAGCAGTACTTC	CASSFGGTALYEQYF
.	TRBV28	TRBJ1-6	many	TGTGCCAGCAGTTTACTCGGGGGTACGGGTTCACCCCTCCACTTT	CASSLLGGTGSPLHF
.	TRBV5-1	TRBJ1-1	many	TGCGCCAGCAGCTTGGGCCTCGGAGGTAGGACTGAAGCTTTCTTT	CASSLGLGGRTEAFF
TRBD1	TRBV2	TRBJ1-6	many	TGTGCCAGCAGTGAATTTTCGGGGACAGGGGGTTCACCCCTCCACTTT	CASSEFSGTGGSPLHF
.	TRBV29-1	TRBJ1-2	many	TGCAGCGGGTCGGACGGGTATGGCTACACCTTC	CSGSDGYGYTF
TRBD1	TRBV6-1	TRBJ1-1	many	TGTGCCAGCAGTGAAAACAGGGGACGTAACACTGAAGCTTTCTTT	CASSENRGRNTEAFF